A single sample is the source of the 10 T cell receptor beta chains below, sequenced in a study of blood T cells in healthy people across ages. Primed by a sample-barcoded 5' primer and a J-beta primer mix, a second PCR proceeded for 7 to 11 cycles. TCRdb fed the 5' RACE reads into MiXCR, producing one record per CDR3 protein. The sample has 540,000 or so distinct CDR3 sequences, 40% to 55% seen once. Source material: blood. These receptors were collected from an elderly man in good health.

V is TRBV19 and J is TRBJ2-7, with 8 bases lining up with TRBD2. The CDR3 consists of 13 residues. The germline V gene encodes CDR1 LNHDA and CDR2 SQIVND (reference sequence). V was clipped by 5 bases and J by 5 bases; unmatched bases: 5. The CDR3 loop is CASSPPGGNEQYF. The CDR3, as DNA: TGTGCCAGTAGTCCCCCGGGAGGGAACGAGCAGTACTTC.

The chain recombines TRBV3-1 with TRBJ2-6; TRBD1 aligns across 8 bases. Germline lookup yields CDR1 LGHDT and CDR2 YNNKEL (reference sequence). The CDR3 spans 22 residues. V trimming: 0 bases; J trimming: 0 bases; junction bases outside the gene matches: 16. The CDR3 reads CASSQDPAPGTGPYSGANVLTF. The CDR3 bases are TGTGCCAGCAGCCAAGATCCGGCCCCGGGGACAGGACCTTACTCTGGGGCCAACGTCCTGACTTTC.

The table lists this clonotype with a count of one. A read error is possible here, since a much larger clone lies one base away. The chain is built from TRBV6-5 and TRBJ2-4; no clear D gene. The CDR3 totals 13 residues. Per germline, CDR1 MNHEY and CDR2 SVGAGI. CDR3: CACSYRAFEEQYF. The CDR3 DNA sequence: TGTGCCTGCAGTTACCGGGCCTTCGAGGAGCAGTACTTC.

Only a few counts were recorded for this clonotype. A clone one base away is much larger, so this may be a read error. This chain connects TRBV6-6 to TRBJ2-1, with D perhaps matching TRBD1 (6 bases). The germline V gene encodes CDR1 MNHNY and CDR2 SVGAGI (reference sequence). V was pared by 7 bases and J by 10 bases, with 17 bases between. The CDR3 loop spans 13 amino acids. CDR3: CASKDTGFQEQFF. The CDR3 nucleotides are TGTGCCAGCAAGGACACAGGGTTTCAGGAGCAGTTCTTC.

The CDR3 DNA is TGTGCCAGCAGCTTAGGCTACATTGCGGATACGCAGTATTTT. This translates into CASSLGYIADTQYF. The genes are TRBV7-9 and TRBJ2-3; the D is unclear. The V gene's germline CDR1 is SEHNR and CDR2 FQNEAQ (reference sequence). The CDR3 has 14 amino acids. Trimming took 1 base from V and 6 from J, leaving 11 bases between them.

J is TRBJ2-5 and V is TRBV20-1; TRBD1 or TRBD2 may be the D gene (5 bases each). The CDR3 is made up of 15 amino acids. Germline V CDR1 and CDR2: DFQATT, SNEGSKA (reference sequence). Trimming pared 0 bases from V and 3 bases from J, leaving 14 bases between. Here the CDR3 DNA reads TGCAGTGCTAGAGATTACGGGGACCTAAAAGAGACCCAGTACTTC. Protein: CSARDYGDLKETQYF.

V gene TRBV28 combines with J gene TRBJ2-3, with TRBD2 matching over 12 bases. Germline V gene data show CDR1 as MDHEN and CDR2 as SYDVKM. CDR3 length equals 17 residues. V shed 4 bases and J 4 bases; nucleotides not matched to a gene: 9. CDR3 nucleotide sequence: TGTGCCAGCAGTTCAATTGCTAGCGGGAGGGGAGCAGATACGCAGTATTTT. Amino acids: CASSSIASGRGADTQYF. The entire variable domain, with the rest obtained from reference TRBV28 and TRBJ2-3, is as follows: DVKVTQSSRYLVKRTGEKVFLECVQDMDHENMFWYRQDPGLGLRLIYFSYDVKMKEKGDIPEGYSVSREKKERFSLILESASTNQTSMYLCASSSIASGRGADTQYFGPGTRLTVL.

About this clonotype itself: This could be a read error, since a much larger clone is one nucleotide away. The chain employs TRBV6-5 and TRBJ2-1; D not resolved. Germline assignment: CDR1 MNHEY and CDR2 SVGAGI. The CDR3 has 13 residues. The V and J ends lost 0 bases and 4 bases respectively, with 4 bases between them. The CDR3 region has the DNA TGTGCCAGCAGTTACTCGGGATACAATGAGCAGTTCTTC. Amino acid sequence: CASSYSGYNEQFF.

V usage is TRBV10-3 and J usage is TRBJ2-1; 7 bases are shared with TRBD2. The ends lost 8 bases at V and 7 bases at J; junction bases unmatched: 14. This CDR3 comprises 15 residues. Germline V CDR1 and CDR2: ENHRY, SYGVKD. CDR3 region: CAIGVGRGGSNEQFF. The CDR3 bases are TGTGCCATCGGGGTTGGGAGGGGCGGCTCAAATGAGCAGTTCTTC.

The rearrangement joins TRBV7-6 to TRBJ1-1, with no clear D. The germline CDR1 and CDR2 sequences are SGHVS and FNYEAQ. The CDR3 loop spans 14 amino acids. V was shortened by 5 bases and J by 5 bases, with 15 bases between the two germline ends. The CDR3 region is CASSGGPRGTEAFF. In DNA form, the CDR3 reads TGTGCCAGCAGCGGCGGCCCTCGAGGGACTGAAGCTTTCTTT.